The T cell receptor (beta chain) under discussion was sequenced for a study of cytomegalovirus exposure and HLA in healthy donors. Study context: The roughly 700 first-cohort repertoires shared a platform with the 110 or so validation repertoires, as reported in a later analysis. Whole-study results and caveats: Rarity marked most TCR sequences, yet some public TCRs occurred in many donors. Under in vitro conditions, three CMV-associated chains were confirmed as specific for CMV antigens.

Among the 110 or so subjects of the validation cohort, separate from the approximately 670-subject first cohort, were the donors. Assay used: immunoSEQ multiplex PCR; TCRdb lists only in-frame clones, some missing. This table has about 130,000 clones, around 96% appearing once. A note on this clone: What it binds is not known.

The source of this sequence is a man between 18 and 35 years old in good health and CMV-seronegative. Sequenced material: PBMCs.

The CDR3 nucleotides are TGTGCCAGCAGTTATAGTGGGCTAGGAAACACCATATATTTT. This codes for CASSYSGLGNTIYF. The V gene is TRBV6-5, the J gene TRBJ1-3; D ambiguous. Trimming removed 3 bases from V and 4 bases from J, with 10 bases in between. The CDR3 runs to 14 residues. Germline lookup yields CDR1 MNHEY and CDR2 SVGAGI.